The following is a T cell receptor beta chain sequence with its context. What antigen it recognizes has not been identified. No base quality information exists; no much larger clone differs at one position. This record belongs to a study of early T cells in non-severe SARS-CoV-2 infection listed by TCRdb under 2021. Broadly, across the study: TCR sequencing used bulk RNA from unsorted whole blood, so alpha and beta chains could not be paired. Study-wide conclusions, independent of this receptor: VDJdb matching was skewed toward anti-spike CD8 responses and likely underestimated virus-specific expansions, missing private and CD4 specificities.

Library preparation was by 5' RACE. For sequencing, a NextSeq 500 was employed. In the TCR library protocol, unique molecular identifiers were attached to individual cDNA molecules to correct for PCR bias and sequencing error. Both TCR alpha and beta chains were sequenced, and tight co-correlation was observed between alpha and beta sequence abundances in each sample. On the study's bioinformatics: V gene, J gene and CDR3 annotation of TCR sequences was performed with Decombinator V4. Expanded TCRs were defined as changing significantly between any two time points under a Poisson model with p below 0.0001. TCR abundances were normalised to the total number of TCRs sequenced per sample and were expressed as counts per million. TRAV1-2 paired with TRAJ12, TRAJ20 or TRAJ33 defined MAIT TCRs, while TRAV10 paired with TRAJ18 defined iNKT TCRs. VDJdb, accessed 1 November 2021, was searched for CMV, EBV and SARS-CoV-2 annotated TCRs, with TCRs annotated for multiple antigens excluded. The public reads were reprocessed in TCRdb via fastp at Q25 and MiXCR, keeping in-frame beta chains. Every entry covers one CDR3 protein and lists the most common genes and DNA from its rows. TCRdb's processing, not the authors', yielded these V and J calls. Within this sample are approximately 27,000 distinct CDR3 sequences, with less than 10% of them counted one time only. Jointly, the top ten make up about an eighth of the sample.

The CDR3 runs 12 residues from the cysteine to the phenylalanine. Solely the CDR3 DNA is kept, with 36 bases framed from the first base. The germline V gene encodes CDR1 LNHNV and CDR2 YYDKDF (reference sequence). V was cut back by 8 bases and J by 1 base, leaving a gap of 8 bases between them. The study was a case-control design nested within a healthcare worker cohort in London, UK, with weekly nasopharyngeal swab PCR tests and blood sampling. Healthcare workers were recruited during the week of the UK lockdown, between 23 and 31 March 2020, and followed weekly for up to roughly 15 weeks. The source of this sequence is an adult who was a healthcare worker with PCR-confirmed SARS-CoV-2 infection or an uninfected control (not recorded which). Input material: whole blood. The chain employs TRBV15 and TRBJ2-5; confidence is insufficient to name the D gene. The nucleotides read TGTGCCACCGCGTTGGGCCAAGAGACCCAGTACTTC. Its protein is CATALGQETQYF. The full variable domain, completed from the reference TRBV15 and TRBJ2-5 proteins outside the CDR3, reads DAMVIQNPRYQVTQFGKPVTLSCSQTLNHNVMYWYQQKSSQAPKLLFHYYDKDFNNEADTPDNFQSRRPNTSFCFLDIRSPGLGDTAMYLCATALGQETQYFGPGTRLLVL.